A single sample gave rise to the 18 T cell receptor beta chains below, sequenced in a study of human T cells and chemical hapten exposure. TCRdb independently ran MiXCR on the RACE reads; one entry per CDR3 protein. The table has approximately 400,000 distinct CDR3 sequences, 4% to 5.5% seen once. The time point is: patch test 1, 2 weeks after DPC sensitization. As to treatment: therapeutic diphenylcyclopropenone sensitization with weekly scalp DPC. Source: whole blood, taken in connection with sensitization to the hapten diphenylcyclopropenone (DPC). These TCRs come from a woman in her forties or fifties with alopecia areata. Some clones in this sample may be carry-over from other donors' samples.

The chain is built from TRBV29-1 and TRBJ2-5; D not resolved. CDR1 is SQVTM, CDR2 ANQGSEA, per germline. The V and J ends lost 3 bases and 4 bases respectively, with 12 bases between them. This CDR3 is 13 amino acids long. The chain's CDR3 is CSVDLAGAETQYF. CDR3 nucleotides: TGCAGCGTTGATTTGGCAGGTGCAGAGACCCAGTACTTC.

This clonotype was detected ten times or more. V and J are TRBV29-1 and TRBJ2-1; D remains ambiguous. The V gene lost 7 bases and the J gene lost 6 bases, with 13 bases spanning the gap. CDR3 length: 12 residues. The germline V gene has CDR1 SQVTM and CDR2 ANQGSEA. The CDR3 DNA is TGCAGCGCAGGTTTTCCTGGCAATGAGCAGTTCTTC. It is translated as CSAGFPGNEQFF.

In its sample, this clonotype was seen many times. This rearrangement joins TRBV5-1 to TRBJ2-7; unclear D gene. This CDR3 is built from 15 residues. The V and J ends lost 0 bases and 0 bases respectively, with 10 bases between them. The V gene's germline CDR1 is SGHRS and CDR2 YFSETQ. CDR3 residues: CASSLGPTSSYEQYF. DNA for the CDR3: TGCGCCAGCAGCTTGGGGCCGACGAGCTCCTACGAGCAGTACTTC.

The CDR3 protein is CASSWGREQFF. The CDR3, as DNA: TGTGCCAGCAGTTGGGGGAGGGAGCAGTTCTTC. This chain links TRBV27 with TRBJ2-1, with a weak D call TRBD2 (6 bases). V lost 4 bases and J lost 10, with 8 bases in between. Germline assignment: CDR1 MNHEY and CDR2 SMNVEV (reference sequence). There are 11 residues in the CDR3.

The table lists this clonotype with many counts. The CDR3 loop is CASSLRRSTDTQYF. The DNA for the CDR3 is TGTGCCAGCAGTTTAAGACGGTCGACAGATACGCAGTATTTT. This sequence joins TRBV27 and TRBJ2-3; D gene unclear. This CDR3 region has 14 residues. Per germline, CDR1 MNHEY and CDR2 SMNVEV (reference sequence). Trimming cost V 2 bases and J 3 bases, with 9 bases left between them.

This chain uses TRBV5-1 with TRBJ2-2; 9 positions agree with TRBD2. J was trimmed by 1 base and V by 4 bases; bases with no gene match: 5. This CDR3 is 16 amino acids long. Germline-derived CDR1 and CDR2 are SGHRS and YFSETQ. The CDR3 region is CASSLRTSENTGELFF. CDR3 nucleotide sequence: TGCGCCAGCAGCCTAAGGACTAGCGAGAACACCGGGGAGCTGTTTTTT.

This clonotype was found a few times. The chain recombines TRBV29-1 with TRBJ2-7; TRBD1 might be the D (5 bases). V was cut by 5 bases and J by 2 bases, with 10 bases left in between. CDR1 is SQVTM, CDR2 ANQGSEA, per germline. The CDR3 runs 12 residues. The CDR3 is CSVHQGTYEQYF. The CDR3 coding sequence is TGCAGCGTTCACCAGGGTACCTACGAGCAGTACTTC.

The sample holds many counts of this clonotype. This chain uses TRBV28 with TRBJ2-7; 12 bases agree with TRBD1. The V and J ends lost 6 bases and 5 bases, in that order; junction bases with no gene match: 17. Looked up from germline, CDR1 is MDHEN and CDR2 is SYDVKM. The CDR3 is made up of 18 amino acids. The DNA of the CDR3 is TGTGCCAGCAGCTCCCCGTCCTCCGGGACAGGGGGCGTAAACGAGCAGTACTTC. This gives the protein CASSSPSSGTGGVNEQYF.

The chain links TRBV12-3 or TRBV12-4 to TRBJ2-5, with D possibly being TRBD2 (6 bases). With 5 bases removed from V and 1 base from J, the gap between germline ends came to 11 bases. The CDR3 runs to 14 residues. This CDR3 is CASSRDSFQETQYF. DNA for the CDR3: TGTGCCAGCAGTCGGGACTCCTTCCAAGAGACCCAGTACTTC.

This clonotype was seen ten or more times. As DNA, the CDR3 is TGTGCCACCAGTGGGCAGAGCACAGATACGCAGTATTTT. Amino acids: CATSGQSTDTQYF. This chain connects TRBV24-1 to TRBJ2-3; D uncertain. The germline V and J ends were trimmed by 5 bases and 0 bases, with 5 bases remaining between them. This CDR3 is 13 amino acids long. Germline CDR1 KGHDR, CDR2 SFDVKD.

This clonotype was seen just once. The rearrangement uses TRBV10-2 and TRBJ2-1; D may be TRBD2 (6 bases). The CDR3 runs to 16 residues. Between the trimmed V and J ends, which lost 0 bases and 4 bases, there was a span of 13 bases. The germline V gene encodes CDR1 WSHSY and CDR2 SAAADI. CDR3 in DNA: TGCGCCAGCAGTGAGTCTGGAGGGCCGCTTTACAATGAGCAGTTCTTC. Its translation is CASSESGGPLYNEQFF.

This clonotype has ten or more counts. The chain combines TRBV24-1 with TRBJ2-3, with TRBD2 matching 11 bases. Per the germline V gene, CDR1 is KGHDR and CDR2 is SFDVKD. The CDR3 consists of 15 residues. V was pared by 3 bases and J by 13 bases, with 11 bases of the junction left unmatched. CDR3 amino acids: CATSDGGTSGLGEYF. As DNA, the CDR3 is TGTGCCACCAGTGATGGCGGGACTAGCGGATTGGGAGAGTATTTT.

The chain carries TRBV29-1 and TRBJ2-5; D gene ambiguous. There are 11 residues in the CDR3. The V gene lost 4 bases and the J gene lost 4 bases, with 7 bases spanning the gap. Germline lookup yields CDR1 SQVTM and CDR2 ANQGSEA. The CDR3 protein is CSVGAPETQYF. CDR3 nucleotides: TGCAGCGTTGGGGCCCCAGAGACCCAGTACTTC.

In its sample, this clonotype was seen many times. The chain joins TRBV10-3 to TRBJ2-3, with TRBD2 matching 7 bases. The CDR3 loop spans 13 amino acids. Per germline, CDR1 ENHRY and CDR2 SYGVKD. V trimming: 7 bases; J trimming: 4 bases; junction bases outside the gene matches: 5. The CDR3 loop reads CAIKGGSSDTQYF. Written as DNA, the CDR3 is TGTGCCATCAAAGGCGGGAGTTCAGATACGCAGTATTTT.

A remark on this clonotype: A read error may be the cause here, since a much bigger clone is one base away. The chain couples TRBV2 to TRBJ1-2, with D perhaps matching TRBD1 (5 bases). The germline V gene has CDR1 SNHLY and CDR2 FYNNEI. CDR3 size: 13 residues. The CDR3 sequence is CASSDGGNYCYTF. In nucleotides, the CDR3 is TGTGCCAGCAGTGACGGGGGTAACTATTGCTACACCTTC. Supplemented by reference TRBV2 and TRBJ1-2, the full variable domain reads EPEVTQTPSHQVTQMGQEVILRCVPISNHLYFYWYRQILGQKVEFLVSFYNNEISEKSEIFDDQFSVERPDGSNFTLKIRSTKLEDSAMYFCASSDGGNYCYTFGSGTRLTVV.

As concerns this clonotype: A much larger clone differs from this one at a single base, so this may be a read error. The chain combines TRBV12-3 or TRBV12-4 with TRBJ1-2, with 7 bases aligning to TRBD1. Losses at the gene ends were 7 bases for V and 4 bases for J; bases not matched to a gene: 3. CDR3 length: 12 residues. CDR3 region: CASTGTVYGYTF. In DNA form, the CDR3 reads TGTGCCAGCACCGGGACAGTCTATGGCTACACCTTC.

Remarks on this clonotype: Since a much larger clone is just one base distant, this may be a read error. This sequence joins TRBV2 and TRBJ2-5; D might be TRBD1 (6 bases). V dropped 8 bases and J dropped 4 bases, with 14 bases sitting between them. Germline CDR1 SNHLY, CDR2 FYNNEI. The CDR3 covers 13 residues. The CDR3 sequence is CASESGQIETQYF. The DNA of the CDR3 is TGTGCCAGCGAATCCGGACAGATAGAGACCCAGTACTTC.

This chain joins TRBV7-9 and TRBJ2-3; D is uncertain. Germline CDR1 and CDR2: SEHNR and FQNEAQ (reference sequence). V was cut by 4 bases and J by 7 bases, with 12 bases left in between. This CDR3 is 13 amino acids long. CDR3 coding DNA: TGTGCCAGCAGCTCCCGCCCTGCCCATACGCAGTATTTT. Translating gives CASSSRPAHTQYF.